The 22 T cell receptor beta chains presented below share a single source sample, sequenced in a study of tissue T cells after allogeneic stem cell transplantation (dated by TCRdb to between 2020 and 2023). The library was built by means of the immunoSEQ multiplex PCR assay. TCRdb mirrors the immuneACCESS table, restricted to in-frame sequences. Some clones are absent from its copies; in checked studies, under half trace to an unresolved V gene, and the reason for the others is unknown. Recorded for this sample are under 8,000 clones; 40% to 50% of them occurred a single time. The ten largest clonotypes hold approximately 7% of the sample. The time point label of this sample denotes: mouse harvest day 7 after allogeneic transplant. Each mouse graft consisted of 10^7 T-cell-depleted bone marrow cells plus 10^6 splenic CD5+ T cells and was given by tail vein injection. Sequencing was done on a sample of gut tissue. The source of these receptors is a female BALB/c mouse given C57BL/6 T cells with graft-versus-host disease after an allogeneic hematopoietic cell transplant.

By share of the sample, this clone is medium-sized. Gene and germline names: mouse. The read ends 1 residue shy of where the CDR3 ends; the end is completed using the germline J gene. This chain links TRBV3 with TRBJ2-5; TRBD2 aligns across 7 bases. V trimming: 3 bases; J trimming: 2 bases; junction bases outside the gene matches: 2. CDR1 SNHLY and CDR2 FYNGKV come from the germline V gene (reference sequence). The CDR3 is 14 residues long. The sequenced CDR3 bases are TGTGCCAGCAGCTTCGGACTGGCCCAAGACACCCAGTAC. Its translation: CASSFGLAQDTQY. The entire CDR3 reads CASSFGLAQDTQYF.

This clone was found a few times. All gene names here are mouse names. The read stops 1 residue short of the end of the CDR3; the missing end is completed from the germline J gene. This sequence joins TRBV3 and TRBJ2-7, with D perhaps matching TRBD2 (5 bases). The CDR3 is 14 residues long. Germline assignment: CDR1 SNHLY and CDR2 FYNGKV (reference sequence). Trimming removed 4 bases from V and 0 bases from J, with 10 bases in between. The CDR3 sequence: CASSSYWSSYEQYF. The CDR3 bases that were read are TGTGCCAGCAGCTCCTACTGGAGCTCCTATGAACAGTAC.

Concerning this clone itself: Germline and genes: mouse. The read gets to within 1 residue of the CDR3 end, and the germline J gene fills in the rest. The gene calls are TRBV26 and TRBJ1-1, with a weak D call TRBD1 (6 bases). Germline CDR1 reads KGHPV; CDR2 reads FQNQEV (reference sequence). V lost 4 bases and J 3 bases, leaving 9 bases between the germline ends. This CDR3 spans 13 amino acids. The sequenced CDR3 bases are TGTGCCAGCAGTCCAGGGGAGGACACAGAAGTCTTC. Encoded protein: CASSPGEDTEVF. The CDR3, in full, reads CASSPGEDTEVFF.

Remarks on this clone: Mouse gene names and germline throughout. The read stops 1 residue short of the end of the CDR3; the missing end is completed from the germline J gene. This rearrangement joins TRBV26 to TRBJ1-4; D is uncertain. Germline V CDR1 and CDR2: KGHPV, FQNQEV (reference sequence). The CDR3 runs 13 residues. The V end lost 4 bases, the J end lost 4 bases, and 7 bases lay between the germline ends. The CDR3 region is CASSHDNNERLFF. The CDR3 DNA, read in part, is TGTGCCAGCAGTCACGACAACAACGAAAGATTATTT.

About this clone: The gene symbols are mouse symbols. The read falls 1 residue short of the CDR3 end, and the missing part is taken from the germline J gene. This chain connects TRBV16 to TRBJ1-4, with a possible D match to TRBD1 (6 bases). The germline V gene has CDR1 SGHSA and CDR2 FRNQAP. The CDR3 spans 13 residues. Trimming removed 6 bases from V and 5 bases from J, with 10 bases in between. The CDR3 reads CASSRDTNERLFF. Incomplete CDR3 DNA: TGTGCAAGCAGTCGGGACACTAACGAAAGATTATTT.

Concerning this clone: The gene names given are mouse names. CDR3 protein: CASSLRAEVFF. The sequenced part of the CDR3 DNA is TGTGCCAGCAGCTTAAGGGCAGAAGTCTTC. The chain uses TRBV3 and TRBJ1-1, with unresolved D. The read is 1 residue too short to cover the CDR3 end, so that end is filled in from the germline J gene. The CDR3 contains 11 residues. The V and J ends lost 2 bases and 6 bases respectively, with 4 bases between them. Looked up from germline, CDR1 is SNHLY and CDR2 is FYNGKV (reference sequence).

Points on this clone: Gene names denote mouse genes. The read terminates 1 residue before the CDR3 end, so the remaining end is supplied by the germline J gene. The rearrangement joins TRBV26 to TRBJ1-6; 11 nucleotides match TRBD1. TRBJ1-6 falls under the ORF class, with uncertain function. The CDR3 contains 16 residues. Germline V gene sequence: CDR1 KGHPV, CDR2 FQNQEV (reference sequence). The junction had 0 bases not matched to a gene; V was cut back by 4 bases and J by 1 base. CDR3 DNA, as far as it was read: TGTGCCAGCAGTCGGGACAGGGGGTCCTATAATTCGCCCCTCTAC. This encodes CASSRDRGSYNSPLY. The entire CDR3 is CASSRDRGSYNSPLYF.

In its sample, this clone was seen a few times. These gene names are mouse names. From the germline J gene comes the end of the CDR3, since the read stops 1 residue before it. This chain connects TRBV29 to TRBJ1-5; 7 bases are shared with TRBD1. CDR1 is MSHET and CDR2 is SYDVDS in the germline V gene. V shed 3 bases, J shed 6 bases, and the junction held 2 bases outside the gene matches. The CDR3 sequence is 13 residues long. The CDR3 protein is CASSLRDSQAPLF. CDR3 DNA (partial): TGTGCTAGCAGTTTGAGGGACAGCCAGGCTCCGCTT.

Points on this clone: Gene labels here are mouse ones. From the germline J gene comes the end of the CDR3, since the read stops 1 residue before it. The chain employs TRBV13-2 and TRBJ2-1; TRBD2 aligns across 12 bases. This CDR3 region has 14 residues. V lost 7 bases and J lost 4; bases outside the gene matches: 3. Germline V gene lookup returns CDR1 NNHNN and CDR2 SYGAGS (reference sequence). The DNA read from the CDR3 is TGTGCCAGCAGAGGACTGGGGGGGTATGCTGAGCAGTTC. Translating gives CASRGLGGYAEQF. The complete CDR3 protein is CASRGLGGYAEQFF.

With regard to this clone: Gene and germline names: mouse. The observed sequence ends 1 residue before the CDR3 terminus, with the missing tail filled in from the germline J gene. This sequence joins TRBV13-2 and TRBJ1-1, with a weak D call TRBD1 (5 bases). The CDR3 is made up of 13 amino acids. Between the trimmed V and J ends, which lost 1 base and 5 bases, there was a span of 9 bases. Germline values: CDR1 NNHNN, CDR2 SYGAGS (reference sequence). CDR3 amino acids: CASGDHQGTEVFF. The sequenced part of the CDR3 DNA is TGTGCCAGCGGTGATCATCAGGGAACAGAAGTCTTC.

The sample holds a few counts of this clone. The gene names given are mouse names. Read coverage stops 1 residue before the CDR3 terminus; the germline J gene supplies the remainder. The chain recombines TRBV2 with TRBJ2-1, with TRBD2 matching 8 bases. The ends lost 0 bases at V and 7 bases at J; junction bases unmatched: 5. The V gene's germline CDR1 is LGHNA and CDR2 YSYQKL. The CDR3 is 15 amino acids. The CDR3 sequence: CASSQEGGRRAEQFF. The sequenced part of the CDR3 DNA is TGTGCCAGCAGCCAAGAGGGGGGGCGTAGGGCTGAGCAGTTC.

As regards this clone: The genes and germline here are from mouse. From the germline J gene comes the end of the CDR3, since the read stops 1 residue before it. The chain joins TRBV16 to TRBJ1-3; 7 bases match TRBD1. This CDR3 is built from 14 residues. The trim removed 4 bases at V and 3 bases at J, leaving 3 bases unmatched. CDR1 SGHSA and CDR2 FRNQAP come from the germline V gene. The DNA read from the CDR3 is TGTGCAAGCAGCTCGACAGGGTTTGGAAATACGCTCTAT. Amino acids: CASSSTGFGNTLY. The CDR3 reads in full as CASSSTGFGNTLYF. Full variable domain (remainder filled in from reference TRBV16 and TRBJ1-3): NAGVIQTPRHKVTGKGQEATLWCEPISGHSAVFWYRQTIVQGLEFLTYFRNQAPIDDSGMPKERFSAQMPNQSHSTLKIQSTQPQDSAVYLCASSSTGFGNTLYFGEGSRLIVV.

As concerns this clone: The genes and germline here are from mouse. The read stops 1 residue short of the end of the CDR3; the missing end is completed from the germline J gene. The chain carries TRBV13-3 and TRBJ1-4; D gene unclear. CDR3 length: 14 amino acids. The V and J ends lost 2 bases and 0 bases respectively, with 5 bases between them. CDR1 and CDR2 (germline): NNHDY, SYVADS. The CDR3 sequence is CASSEGISNERLFF. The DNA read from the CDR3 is TGTGCCAGCAGTGAAGGCATTTCCAACGAAAGATTATTT.

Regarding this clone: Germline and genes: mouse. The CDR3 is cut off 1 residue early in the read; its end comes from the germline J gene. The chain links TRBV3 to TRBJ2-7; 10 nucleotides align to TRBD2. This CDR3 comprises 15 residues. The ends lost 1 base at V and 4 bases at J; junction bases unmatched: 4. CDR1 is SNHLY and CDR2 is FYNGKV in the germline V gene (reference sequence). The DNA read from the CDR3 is TGTGCCAGCAGCTTAGTCTGGGGGGGCCTTTATGAACAGTAC. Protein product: CASSLVWGGLYEQY. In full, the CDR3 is CASSLVWGGLYEQYF. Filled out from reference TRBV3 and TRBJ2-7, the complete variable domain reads GPKVLQIPSHQIIDMGQMVTLNCDPVSNHLYFYWYKQILGQQMEFLVNFYNGKVMEKSKLFKDQFSVERPDGSYFTLKIQPTALEDSAVYFCASSLVWGGLYEQYFGPGTRLTVL.

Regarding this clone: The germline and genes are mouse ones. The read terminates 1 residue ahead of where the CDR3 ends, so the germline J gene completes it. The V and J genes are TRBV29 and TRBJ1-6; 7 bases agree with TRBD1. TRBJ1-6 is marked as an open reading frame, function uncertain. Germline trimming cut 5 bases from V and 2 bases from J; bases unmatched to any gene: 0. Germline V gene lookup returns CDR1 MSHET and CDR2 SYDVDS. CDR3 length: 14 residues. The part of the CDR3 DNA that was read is TGTGCTAGCAGTACAGGGGCCTATAATTCGCCCCTCTAC. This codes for CASSTGAYNSPLY. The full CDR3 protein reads CASSTGAYNSPLYF.

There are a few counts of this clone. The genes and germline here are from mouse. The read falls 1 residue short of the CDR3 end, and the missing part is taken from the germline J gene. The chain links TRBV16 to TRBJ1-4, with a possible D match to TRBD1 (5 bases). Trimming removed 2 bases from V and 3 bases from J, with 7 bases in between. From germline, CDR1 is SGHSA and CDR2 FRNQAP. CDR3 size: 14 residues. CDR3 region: CASSLRTTNERLFF. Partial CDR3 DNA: TGTGCAAGCAGCTTAAGGACAACCAACGAAAGATTATTT.

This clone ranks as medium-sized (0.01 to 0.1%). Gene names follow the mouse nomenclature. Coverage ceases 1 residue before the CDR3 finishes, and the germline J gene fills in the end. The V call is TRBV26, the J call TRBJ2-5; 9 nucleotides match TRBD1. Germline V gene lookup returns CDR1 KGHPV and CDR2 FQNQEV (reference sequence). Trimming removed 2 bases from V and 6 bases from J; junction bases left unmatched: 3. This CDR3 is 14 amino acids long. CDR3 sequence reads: CASSLTGGADTQYF. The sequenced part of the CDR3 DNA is TGTGCCAGCAGTCTGACAGGGGGCGCCGACACCCAGTAC.

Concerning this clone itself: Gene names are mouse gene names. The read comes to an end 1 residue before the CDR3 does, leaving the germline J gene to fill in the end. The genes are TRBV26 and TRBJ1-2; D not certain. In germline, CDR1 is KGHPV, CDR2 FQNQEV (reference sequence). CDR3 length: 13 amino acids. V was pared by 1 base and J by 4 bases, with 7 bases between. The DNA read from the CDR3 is TGTGCCAGCAGTCTGTGGGGAACCTCCGACTACACC. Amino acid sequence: CASSLWGTSDYT. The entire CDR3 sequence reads CASSLWGTSDYTF.

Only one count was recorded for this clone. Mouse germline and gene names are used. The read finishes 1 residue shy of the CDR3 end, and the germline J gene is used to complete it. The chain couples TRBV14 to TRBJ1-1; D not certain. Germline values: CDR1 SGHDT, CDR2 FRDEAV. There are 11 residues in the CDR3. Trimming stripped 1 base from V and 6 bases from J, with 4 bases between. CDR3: CASSFTAEVFF. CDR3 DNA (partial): TGTGCCAGCAGTTTCACAGCAGAAGTCTTC.

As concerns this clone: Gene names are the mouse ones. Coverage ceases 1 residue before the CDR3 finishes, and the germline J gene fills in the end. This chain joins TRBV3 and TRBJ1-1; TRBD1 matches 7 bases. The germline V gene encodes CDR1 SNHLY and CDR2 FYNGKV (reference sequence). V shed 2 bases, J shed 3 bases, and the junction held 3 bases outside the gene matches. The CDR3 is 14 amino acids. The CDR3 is CASSLPGGYTEVFF. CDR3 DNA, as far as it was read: TGTGCCAGCAGCTTACCAGGGGGTTACACAGAAGTCTTC.

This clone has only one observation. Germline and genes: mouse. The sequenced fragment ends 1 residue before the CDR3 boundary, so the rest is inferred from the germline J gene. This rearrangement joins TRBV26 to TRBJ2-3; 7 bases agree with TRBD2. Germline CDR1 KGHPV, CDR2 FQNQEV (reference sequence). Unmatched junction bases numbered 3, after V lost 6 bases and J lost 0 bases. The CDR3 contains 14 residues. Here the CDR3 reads CASRDWTSAETLYF. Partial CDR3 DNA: TGTGCCAGCAGGGACTGGACTAGTGCAGAAACGCTGTAT.

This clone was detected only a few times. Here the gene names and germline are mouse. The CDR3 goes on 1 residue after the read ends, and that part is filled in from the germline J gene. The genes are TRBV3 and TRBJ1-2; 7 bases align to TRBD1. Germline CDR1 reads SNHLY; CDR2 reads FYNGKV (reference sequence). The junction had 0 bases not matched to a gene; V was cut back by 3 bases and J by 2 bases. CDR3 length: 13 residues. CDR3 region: CASSLTGNSDYTF. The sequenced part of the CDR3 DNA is TGTGCCAGCAGCTTGACAGGGAACTCCGACTACACC. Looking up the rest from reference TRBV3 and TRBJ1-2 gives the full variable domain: GPKVLQIPSHQIIDMGQMVTLNCDPVSNHLYFYWYKQILGQQMEFLVNFYNGKVMEKSKLFKDQFSVERPDGSYFTLKIQPTALEDSAVYFCASSLTGNSDYTFGSGTRLLVI.